The source of this T cell receptor beta chain is a study of blood T cell repertoires in COVID-19. For the study at large: The United States, Italy and Spain provided the acute and convalescent COVID-19 samples. PBMCs, B-cell-depleted T cells, or T cells were the source of the cDNA or gDNA that made up the material.

Per the study methods: Reference gene primer amplification gave estimated nucleated cell counts. The method was immunoSEQ multiplex PCR; TCRdb's version includes in-frame clones alone and lacks a portion of them. From that table come the V and J calls and clone size; the DNA was used to work out D and trimming. The table lists over 200,000 clones, over 75% of them singletons, with 1.9% in the top ten. CDR3 length: 12 amino acids. With 8 bases removed from V and 11 bases from J, the gap between germline ends came to 19 bases. Germline V gene sequence: CDR1 SNHLY, CDR2 FYNNEI. Material: peripheral blood. The rearrangement joins TRBV2 to TRBJ2-7; D possibly corresponds to TRBD2 (5 bases). The source of this sequence is a middle-aged man with active or convalescent COVID-19. The CDR3 protein is CASSVEGTWEYF. CDR3 coding DNA: TGTGCCAGCTCAGTCGAGGGAACTTGGGAGTACTTC.